In its sample, the clone carrying this T cell receptor (beta chain) was seen many times. The antigen is undetermined. Indicated time point: persistent/refractory GD, antithyroid drugs over 5 years with positive TRAb. The TCR library used RNA extracted from PBMCs. Arm-PCR of CDR3 regions with iRepertoire HTBI primers generated TCR beta libraries. TCRdb reanalysed the multiplex PCR reads using MiXCR and keeps one entry per CDR3 protein. The data show around 430,000 distinct CDR3 sequences, around a fifth seen once. The entry originates in a study of regulatory T cells in long-lasting Graves disease. Findings and caveats of the study: Authors noted too few samples as a limitation. Persistent-disease Graves' patients showed less TCR diversity than new cases.

The source was peripheral blood mononuclear cells (PBMCs), collected when the disease was refractory, from a patient treated with antithyroid drugs. This sequence was found in a female donor with Graves disease.

The CDR3 nucleotides read TGTGCTAGTGGTTCATCCCATATGGGGGGCGCATCGTTAGCTGGTTCACCCCTCCACTTT. Protein product: CASGSSHMGGASLAGSPLHF. V and J are TRBV12-5 and TRBJ1-6, with D possibly TRBD1 on 6 matching bases. The V end was cut by 4 bases, the J end by 9 bases, with 31 bases between. Germline CDR1 is LGHNT and CDR2 is FRNRAP. CDR3 length equals 20 residues.